This T cell receptor beta chain was sequenced in a study of blood T cell repertoires in COVID-19. Study summary: T cells, B-cell-depleted T cells, or PBMCs provided the cDNA or gDNA that served as material.

The V end lost 11 bases, the J end lost 3 bases, and 17 bases lay between the germline ends. CDR3 length equals 13 residues. CDR1 and CDR2 (germline): MNHEY, SVGAGI. Profiled with immunoSEQ multiplex PCR; TCRdb holds only in-frame clones, not every one. The data show 140,000 to 150,000 clones, over 70% seen once. V and J are TRBV6-5 and TRBJ2-7; D might be TRBD2 (6 bases). Sequenced sample: peripheral blood. This clonotype was obtained from a man of 80 years or more with acute or convalescent COVID-19. The CDR3 region has the DNA TGTGCCGGCGGTTGGACGGGAGTCTACGAGCAGTACTTC. Its protein product is CAGGWTGVYEQYF.